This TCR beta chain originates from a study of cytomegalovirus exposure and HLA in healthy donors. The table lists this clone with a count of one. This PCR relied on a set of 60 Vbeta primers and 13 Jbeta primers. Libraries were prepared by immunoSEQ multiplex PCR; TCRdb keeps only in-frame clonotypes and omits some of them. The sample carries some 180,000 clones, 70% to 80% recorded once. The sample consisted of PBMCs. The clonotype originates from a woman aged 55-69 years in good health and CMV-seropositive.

CDR3 loop: CASSLEREGNEQYF. The CDR3 nucleotides are TGCGCCAGCAGCCTGGAGCGGGAGGGTAACGAGCAGTACTTC. The genes are TRBV5-1 and TRBJ2-7; 10 bases are a match to TRBD2. From germline, CDR1 is SGHRS and CDR2 YFSETQ. This CDR3 contains 14 residues. J gave up 5 bases and V 4 bases, and 6 bases lay outside the gene matches.